The 4 T cell receptor beta chains below were found in one sample sequenced in a study of blood T cell repertoires in COVID-19. Using immunoSEQ multiplex PCR, the repertoire was profiled, and TCRdb retains in-frame clones only, with some absent. This sample has 45,000 to 55,000 clones, with 70% to 90% found just once. Input material: peripheral blood. Receptors were obtained from a human donor in a cohort sampled during active COVID-19.

CDR3 nucleotides: TGTGCCAGCGCCAAAGTATGGAGTGGCACTGAAGCTTTCTTT. Translation: CASAKVWSGTEAFF. The J gene is TRBJ1-1, the V gene TRBV28; D remains unclear. The CDR3 extends over 14 amino acids. Trimming removed 8 bases from V and 4 bases from J, with 17 bases in between. Per germline, CDR1 MDHEN and CDR2 SYDVKM.

J is TRBJ2-7 and V is TRBV6-6; TRBD2 aligns across 7 bases. The CDR3 is made up of 13 amino acids. V lost 6 bases to trimming and J lost 3 bases; unmatched junction nucleotides: 5. Germline loops: CDR1 MNHNY, CDR2 SVGAGI (reference sequence). The CDR3 here is CASSQAGLYEQYF. Here the CDR3 DNA reads TGTGCCAGCAGCCAAGCGGGACTCTACGAGCAGTACTTC.

The table lists this clone with a few counts. The J gene is TRBJ1-4, the V gene TRBV9, with 11 bases identical to TRBD1. The CDR3 loop spans 18 amino acids. Unmatched junction bases numbered 11, after V lost 7 bases and J lost 0 bases. Germline V gives CDR1 SGDLS, CDR2 YYNGEE. The CDR3 sequence: CASGGDRGRIATNEKLFF. The CDR3 coding sequence is TGTGCCAGCGGCGGGGACAGGGGGAGAATTGCAACTAATGAAAAACTGTTTTTT.

This chain links TRBV6-5 with TRBJ2-3; 11 bases line up with TRBD2. Germline CDR1 MNHEY, CDR2 SVGAGI. The V and J ends lost 2 bases and 4 bases, in that order; junction bases with no gene match: 5. This CDR3 is built from 16 residues. CDR3 region: CASSYEVAGGPDTQYF. CDR3 coding DNA: TGTGCCAGCAGTTACGAAGTAGCGGGGGGGCCAGATACGCAGTATTTT.